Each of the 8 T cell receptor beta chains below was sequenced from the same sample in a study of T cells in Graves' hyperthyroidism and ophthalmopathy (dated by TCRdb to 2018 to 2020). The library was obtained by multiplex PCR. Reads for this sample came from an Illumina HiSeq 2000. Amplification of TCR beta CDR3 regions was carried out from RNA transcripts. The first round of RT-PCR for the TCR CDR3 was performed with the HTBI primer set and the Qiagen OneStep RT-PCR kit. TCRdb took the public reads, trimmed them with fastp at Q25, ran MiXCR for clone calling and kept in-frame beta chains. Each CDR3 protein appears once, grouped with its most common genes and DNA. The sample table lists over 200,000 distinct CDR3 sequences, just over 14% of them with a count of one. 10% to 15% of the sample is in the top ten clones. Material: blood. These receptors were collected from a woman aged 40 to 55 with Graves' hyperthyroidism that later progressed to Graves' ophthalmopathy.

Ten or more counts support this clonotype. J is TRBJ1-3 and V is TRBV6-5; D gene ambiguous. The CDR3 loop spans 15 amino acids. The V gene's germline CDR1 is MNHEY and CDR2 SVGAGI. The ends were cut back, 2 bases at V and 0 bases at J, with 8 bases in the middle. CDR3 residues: CASSYPGSSGNTIYF. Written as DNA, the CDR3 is TGTGCCAGCAGTTACCCGGGCAGCTCTGGAAACACCATATATTTT.

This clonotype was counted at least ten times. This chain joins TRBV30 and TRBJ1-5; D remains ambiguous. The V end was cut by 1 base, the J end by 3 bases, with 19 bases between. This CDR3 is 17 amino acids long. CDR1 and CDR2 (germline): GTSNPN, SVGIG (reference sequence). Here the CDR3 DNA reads TGTGCCTGGAGTGACTACGAGGCGCGACGGCACAATCAGCCCCAGCATTTT. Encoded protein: CAWSDYEARRHNQPQHF.

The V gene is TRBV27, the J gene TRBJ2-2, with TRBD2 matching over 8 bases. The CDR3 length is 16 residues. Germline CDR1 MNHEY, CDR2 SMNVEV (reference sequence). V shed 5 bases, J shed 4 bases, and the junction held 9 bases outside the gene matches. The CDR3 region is CASSAGLGVRTGELFF. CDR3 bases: TGTGCCAGCAGTGCGGGACTAGGCGTTCGCACCGGGGAGCTGTTTTTT.

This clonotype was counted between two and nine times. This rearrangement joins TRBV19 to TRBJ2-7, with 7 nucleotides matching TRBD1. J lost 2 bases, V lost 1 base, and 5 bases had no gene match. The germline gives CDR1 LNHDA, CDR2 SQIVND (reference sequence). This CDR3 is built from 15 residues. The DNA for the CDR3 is TGTGCCAGTAGTATAGCGACAGGGTTACCCTACGAGCAGTACTTC. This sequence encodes CASSIATGLPYEQYF.

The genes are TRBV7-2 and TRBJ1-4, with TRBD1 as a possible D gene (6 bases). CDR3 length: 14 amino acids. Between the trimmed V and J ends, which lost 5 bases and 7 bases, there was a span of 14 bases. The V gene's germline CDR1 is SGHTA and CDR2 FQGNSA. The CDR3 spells CASSVDRSFEKLFF. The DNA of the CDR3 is TGTGCCAGCAGCGTGGACAGATCATTTGAAAAACTGTTTTTT.

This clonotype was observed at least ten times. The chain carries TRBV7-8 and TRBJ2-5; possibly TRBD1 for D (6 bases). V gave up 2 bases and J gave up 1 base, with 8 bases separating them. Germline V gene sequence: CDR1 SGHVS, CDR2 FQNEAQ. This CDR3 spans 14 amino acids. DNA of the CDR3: TGTGCCAGCAGCTTACACAGGGTCCAAGAGACCCAGTACTTC. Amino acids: CASSLHRVQETQYF.

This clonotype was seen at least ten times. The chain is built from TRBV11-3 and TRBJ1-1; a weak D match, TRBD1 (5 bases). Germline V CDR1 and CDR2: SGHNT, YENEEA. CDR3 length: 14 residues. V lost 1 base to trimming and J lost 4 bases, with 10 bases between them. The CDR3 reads CASSLGAGSTEAFF. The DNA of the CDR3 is TGTGCCAGCAGCTTAGGAGCAGGGAGCACTGAAGCTTTCTTT.

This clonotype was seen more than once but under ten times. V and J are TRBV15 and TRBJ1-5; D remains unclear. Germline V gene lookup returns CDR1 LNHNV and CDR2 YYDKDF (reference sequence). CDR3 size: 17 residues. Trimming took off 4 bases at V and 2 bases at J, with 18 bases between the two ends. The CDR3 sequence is CATSTSGVPGGNQPQHF. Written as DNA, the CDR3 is TGTGCCACCAGCACGAGCGGGGTTCCTGGGGGCAATCAGCCCCAGCATTTT.